This note documents a single T cell receptor beta chain sequence. Each CDR3 protein is one row after TCRdb ran MiXCR on the 5' RACE reads. Of about 340,000 distinct CDR3 sequences listed, 8% to 10% are singletons. This CDR3 is built from 16 residues. Germline V gene lookup returns CDR1 MNHNS and CDR2 SASEGT. V was clipped by 6 bases and J by 4 bases; unmatched bases: 8. The record originates from a study of T cells after yellow fever vaccination. The chain links TRBV6-1 to TRBJ2-3, with 12 bases matching TRBD2. The material was PBMCs, obtained on the day of the first yellow fever vaccination. This sequence was found in a man aged 18 to 29 who received the YFV17D yellow fever vaccine. CDR3 loop: CASSHPLAGGPDTQYF. CDR3 bases: TGTGCCAGCAGCCACCCCCTAGCGGGGGGGCCAGATACGCAGTATTTT.